The clone carrying this TCR beta chain was counted a single time. The sample originates from a study of regulatory T cells in long-lasting Graves disease. Time point reported: newly diagnosed GD, antithyroid drugs for less than 3 months. PBMC-extracted RNA yielded the TCR library. Graves' disease diagnoses followed American Thyroid Association guidelines. Arm-PCR with iRepertoire HTBI primers amplified the CDR3 regions for these TCR beta libraries. MiXCR, run by TCRdb on the multiplex PCR reads, gives a single entry per CDR3 protein. There are 450,000 to 500,000 distinct CDR3 sequences in the sample; about 17% occur only once, and more than 9% lies in the top ten. The CDR3 runs 15 residues. The V and J ends lost 2 bases and 3 bases, in that order; junction bases with no gene match: 7. Germline V gives CDR1 SGHRS, CDR2 YFSETQ. The same sample was also studied in work on T cells in Graves' hyperthyroidism and ophthalmopathy. That source notes: A patient was excluded if there was uncontrolled infection, other autoimmune disease, pregnancy or lactation. Stable hyperthyroidism was separated from ophthalmopathy by a model based on 13 V-J features.

The receptor was derived from a man aged 40-50 years with Graves disease. The chain recombines TRBV5-1 with TRBJ2-5; 7 bases fit TRBD1. Sequences were derived from peripheral blood mononuclear cells (PBMCs), sampled at new diagnosis, from a patient treated with antithyroid drugs. The CDR3 coding sequence is TGCGCCAGCAGCTTAGGGTCGGACAGGAAAGAGACCCAGTACTTC. This encodes CASSLGSDRKETQYF.